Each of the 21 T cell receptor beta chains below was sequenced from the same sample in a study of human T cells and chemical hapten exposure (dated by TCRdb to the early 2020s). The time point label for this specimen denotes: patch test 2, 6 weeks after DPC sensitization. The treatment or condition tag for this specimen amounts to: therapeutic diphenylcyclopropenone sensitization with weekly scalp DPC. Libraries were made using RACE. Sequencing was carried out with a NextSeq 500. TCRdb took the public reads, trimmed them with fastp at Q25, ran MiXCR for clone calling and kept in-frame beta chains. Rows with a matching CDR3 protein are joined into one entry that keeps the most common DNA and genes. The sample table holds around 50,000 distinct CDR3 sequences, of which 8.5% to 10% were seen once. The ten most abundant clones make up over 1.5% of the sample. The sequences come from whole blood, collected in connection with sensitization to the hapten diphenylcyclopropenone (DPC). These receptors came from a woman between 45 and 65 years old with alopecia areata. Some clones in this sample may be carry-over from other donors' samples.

CDR3 DNA sequence: TGTGCCAGCAGTGAAGGGACCCTTGCCGGGGCCGATAGTCAGCCCCAGCATTTT. Translated, it gives CASSEGTLAGADSQPQHF. The chain combines TRBV6-1 with TRBJ1-5; D may be TRBD1 (5 bases). The CDR3 runs 18 residues. Trimming removed 1 base at V and 6 bases at J, with 22 bases between. Germline V gene data show CDR1 as MNHNS and CDR2 as SASEGT.

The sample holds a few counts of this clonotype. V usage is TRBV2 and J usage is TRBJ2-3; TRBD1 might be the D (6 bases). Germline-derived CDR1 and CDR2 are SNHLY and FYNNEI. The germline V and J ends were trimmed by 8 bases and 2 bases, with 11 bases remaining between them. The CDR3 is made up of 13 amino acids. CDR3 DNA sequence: TGTGCCAGCGGGACACTATCCACAGATACGCAGTATTTT. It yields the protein CASGTLSTDTQYF.

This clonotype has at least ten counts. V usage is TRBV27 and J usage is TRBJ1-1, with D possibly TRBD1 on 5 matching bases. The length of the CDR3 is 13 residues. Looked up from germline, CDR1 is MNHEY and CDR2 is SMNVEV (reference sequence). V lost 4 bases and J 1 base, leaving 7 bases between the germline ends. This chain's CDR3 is CASSYTGNTEAFF. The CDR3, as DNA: TGTGCCAGCAGTTACACAGGGAACACTGAAGCTTTCTTT.

CDR3 bases: TGCAGCGTTGGGAAGGCGGGCGAGCAGTACTTC. Amino acid sequence: CSVGKAGEQYF. The V and J genes are TRBV29-1 and TRBJ2-7, with D perhaps TRBD2 (5 bases). The germline V gene has CDR1 SQVTM and CDR2 ANQGSEA. V gave up 4 bases and J gave up 6 bases, with 10 bases separating them. The CDR3 is 11 residues long.

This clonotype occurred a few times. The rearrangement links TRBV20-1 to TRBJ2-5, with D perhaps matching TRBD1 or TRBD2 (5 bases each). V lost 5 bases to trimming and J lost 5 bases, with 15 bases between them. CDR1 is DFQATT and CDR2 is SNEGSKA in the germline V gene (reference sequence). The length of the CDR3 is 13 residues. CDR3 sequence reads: CSAPEQGGETQYF. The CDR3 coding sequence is TGCAGTGCTCCGGAGCAGGGCGGGGAGACCCAGTACTTC.

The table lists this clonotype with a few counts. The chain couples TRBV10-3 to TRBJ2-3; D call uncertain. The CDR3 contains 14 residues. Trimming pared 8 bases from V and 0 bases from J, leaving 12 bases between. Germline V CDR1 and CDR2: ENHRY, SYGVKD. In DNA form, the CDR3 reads TGTGCCATCGGGATTAGATCTAGCACAGATACGCAGTATTTT. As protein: CAIGIRSSTDTQYF.

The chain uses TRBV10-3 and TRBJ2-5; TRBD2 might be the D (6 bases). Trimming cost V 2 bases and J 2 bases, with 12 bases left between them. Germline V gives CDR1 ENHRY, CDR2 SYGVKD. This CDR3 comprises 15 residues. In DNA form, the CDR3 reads TGTGCCATCAGTGAGCCCTCCCGGGGGCAAGAGACCCAGTACTTC. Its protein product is CAISEPSRGQETQYF.

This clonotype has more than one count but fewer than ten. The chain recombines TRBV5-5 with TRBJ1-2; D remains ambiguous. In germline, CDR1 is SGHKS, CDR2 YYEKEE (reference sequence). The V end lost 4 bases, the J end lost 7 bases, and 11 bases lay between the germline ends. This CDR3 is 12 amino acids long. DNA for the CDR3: TGTGCCAGCAGCAGGGTGGACGGTGGCTACACCTTC. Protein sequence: CASSRVDGGYTF.

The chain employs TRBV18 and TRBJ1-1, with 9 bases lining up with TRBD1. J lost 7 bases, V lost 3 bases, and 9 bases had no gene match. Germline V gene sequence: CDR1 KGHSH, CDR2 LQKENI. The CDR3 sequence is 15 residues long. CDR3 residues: CASSPRTGERGEAFF. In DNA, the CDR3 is TGTGCCAGCTCACCGCGGACAGGGGAACGGGGTGAAGCTTTCTTT.

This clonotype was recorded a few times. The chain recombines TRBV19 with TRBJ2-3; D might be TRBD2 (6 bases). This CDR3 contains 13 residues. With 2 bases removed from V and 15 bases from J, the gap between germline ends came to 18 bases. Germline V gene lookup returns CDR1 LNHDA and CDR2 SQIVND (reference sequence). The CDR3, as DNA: TGTGCCAGTAGTATAAAGTTGGCTAGCGTACGATATTTT. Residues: CASSIKLASVRYF.

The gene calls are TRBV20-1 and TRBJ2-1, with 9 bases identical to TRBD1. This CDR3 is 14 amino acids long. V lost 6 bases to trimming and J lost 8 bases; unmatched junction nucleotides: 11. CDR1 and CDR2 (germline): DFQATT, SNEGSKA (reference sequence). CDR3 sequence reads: CSATPIDRGDEQFF. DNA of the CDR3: TGCAGTGCCACCCCGATTGACAGGGGGGATGAGCAGTTCTTC.

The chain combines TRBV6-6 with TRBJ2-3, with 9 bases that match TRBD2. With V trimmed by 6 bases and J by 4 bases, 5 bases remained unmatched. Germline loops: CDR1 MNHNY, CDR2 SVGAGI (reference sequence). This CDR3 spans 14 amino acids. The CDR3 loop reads CASRAGGAADTQYF. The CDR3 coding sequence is TGTGCCAGCAGGGCGGGGGGGGCGGCAGATACGCAGTATTTT.

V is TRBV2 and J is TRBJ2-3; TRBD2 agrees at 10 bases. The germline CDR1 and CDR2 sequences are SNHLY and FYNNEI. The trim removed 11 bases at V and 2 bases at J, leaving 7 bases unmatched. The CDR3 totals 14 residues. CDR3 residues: CAGGLAEATDTQYF. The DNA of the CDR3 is TGTGCCGGAGGACTAGCGGAGGCCACAGATACGCAGTATTTT.

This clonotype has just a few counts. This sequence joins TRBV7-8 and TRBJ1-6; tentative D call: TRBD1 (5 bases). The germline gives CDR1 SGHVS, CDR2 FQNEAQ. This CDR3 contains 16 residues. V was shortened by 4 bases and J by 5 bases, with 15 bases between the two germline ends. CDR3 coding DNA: TGTGCCAGCAGCTCCTCTTCGGGACGGAATAATTCACCCCTCCACTTT. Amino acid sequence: CASSSSSGRNNSPLHF.

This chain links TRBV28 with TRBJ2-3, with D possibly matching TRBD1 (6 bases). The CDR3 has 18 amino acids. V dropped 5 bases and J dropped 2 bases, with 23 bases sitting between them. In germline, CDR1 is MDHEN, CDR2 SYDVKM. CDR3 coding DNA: TGTGCCAGCAGTAATAATTACAGGGATATGGAGTACACAGATACGCAGTATTTT. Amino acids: CASSNNYRDMEYTDTQYF.

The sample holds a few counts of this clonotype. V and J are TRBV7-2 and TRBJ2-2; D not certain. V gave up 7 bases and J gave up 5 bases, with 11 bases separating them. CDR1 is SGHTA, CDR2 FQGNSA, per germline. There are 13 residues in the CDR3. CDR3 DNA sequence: TGTGCCAGCACGCAGAAACTAACCGGGGAGCTGTTTTTT. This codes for CASTQKLTGELFF.

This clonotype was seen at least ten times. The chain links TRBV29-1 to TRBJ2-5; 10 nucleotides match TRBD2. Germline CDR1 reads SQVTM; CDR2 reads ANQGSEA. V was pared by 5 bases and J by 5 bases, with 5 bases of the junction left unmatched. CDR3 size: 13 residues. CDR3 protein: CSVSGRAKETQYF. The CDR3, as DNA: TGCAGCGTTAGCGGGAGGGCCAAGGAGACCCAGTACTTC. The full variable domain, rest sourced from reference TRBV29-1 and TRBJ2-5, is SAVISQKPSRDICQRGTSLTIQCQVDSQVTMMFWYRQQPGQSLTLIATANQGSEATYESGFVIDKFPISRPNLTFSTLTVSNMSPEDSSIYLCSVSGRAKETQYFGPGTRLLVL.

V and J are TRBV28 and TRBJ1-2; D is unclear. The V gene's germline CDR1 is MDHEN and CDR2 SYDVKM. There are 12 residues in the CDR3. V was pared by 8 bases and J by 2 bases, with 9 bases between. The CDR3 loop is CASLAVNYGYTF. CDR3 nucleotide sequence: TGTGCCAGCTTAGCCGTCAACTATGGCTACACCTTC.

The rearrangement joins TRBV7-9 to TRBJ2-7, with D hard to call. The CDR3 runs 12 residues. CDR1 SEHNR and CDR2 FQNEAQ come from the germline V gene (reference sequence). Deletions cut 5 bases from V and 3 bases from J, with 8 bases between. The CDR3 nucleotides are TGTGCCAGCAGCCAAGACCACTACGAGCAGTACTTC. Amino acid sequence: CASSQDHYEQYF.

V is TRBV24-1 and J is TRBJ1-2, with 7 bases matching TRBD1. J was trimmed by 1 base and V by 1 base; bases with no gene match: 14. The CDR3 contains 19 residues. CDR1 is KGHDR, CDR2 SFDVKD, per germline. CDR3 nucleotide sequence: TGTGCCACCAGTGATTTTTCATTCGACAGGGAAGAATTTAACTATGGCTACACCTTC. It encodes CATSDFSFDREEFNYGYTF.

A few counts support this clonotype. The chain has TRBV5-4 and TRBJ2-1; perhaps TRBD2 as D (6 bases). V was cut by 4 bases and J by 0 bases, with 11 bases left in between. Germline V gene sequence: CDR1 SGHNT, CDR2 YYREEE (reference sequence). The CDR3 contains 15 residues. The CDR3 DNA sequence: TGTGCCAGCAGCCGGGACTCTAGCTCCTACAATGAGCAGTTCTTC. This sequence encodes CASSRDSSSYNEQFF.